The entry that follows covers one T cell receptor beta chain sequence. This record comes from a study of CXCR3-negative and CXCR3-positive naive CD8 T cells. Germline assignment: CDR1 SEHNR and CDR2 FQNEAQ (reference sequence). The CDR3 runs to 15 residues. UMI-labeled 5' RACE yielded the TRB cDNA libraries. TCRdb reprocessed the 5' RACE reads and reports one entry per CDR3 protein, with no DNA. This sample's table has about 40,000 distinct CDR3 sequences. The rearrangement uses TRBV7-9 and TRBJ2-3. The sequence came from a human donor in good health. Some clones in this sample may be carry-over from other donors' samples. What was sequenced was naive CXCR3- CD8+ T cells from blood. Subset: CD45RO-CCR7+CD27+CD95- naive CD8+ T cells lacking CXCR3 (TNR3-). CDR3 loop: CASSLALLEEDTQYF.